This T cell receptor beta chain comes out of a study of T cell repertoires in cytomegalovirus infection. General study findings and limits: There were carriers of CMV plus the relevant HLA, and cumulative public TCR beta family frequency identified them. Within the response measured ex vivo, HLA-C-restricted CMV-specific TCR beta clonotypes were dominant.

This CDR3 has 15 residues. Germline V gene lookup returns CDR1 MDHEN and CDR2 SYDVKM. After removal of 7 bases from V and 7 bases from J, the junction contained 12 bases not matched to a gene. With respect to this clonotype: Its antigen is not known.

TCRdb used MiXCR to reprocess the reads, holding one entry per CDR3 protein. The table shows 290,000 or so distinct CDR3 sequences, with roughly 9.3% occurring only once. Sequenced input: PBMCs. The TCR sequence derives from a human donor in good health (CMV status not recorded). Some clones in this sample may be carry-over from other donors' samples. The V call is TRBV28, the J call TRBJ2-1; TRBD2 aligns across 8 bases. CDR3 DNA sequence: TGTGCCAGCATCAGAGGAGTGGCGGGGGGTAATGAGCAGTTCTTC. Translating it yields CASIRGVAGGNEQFF.